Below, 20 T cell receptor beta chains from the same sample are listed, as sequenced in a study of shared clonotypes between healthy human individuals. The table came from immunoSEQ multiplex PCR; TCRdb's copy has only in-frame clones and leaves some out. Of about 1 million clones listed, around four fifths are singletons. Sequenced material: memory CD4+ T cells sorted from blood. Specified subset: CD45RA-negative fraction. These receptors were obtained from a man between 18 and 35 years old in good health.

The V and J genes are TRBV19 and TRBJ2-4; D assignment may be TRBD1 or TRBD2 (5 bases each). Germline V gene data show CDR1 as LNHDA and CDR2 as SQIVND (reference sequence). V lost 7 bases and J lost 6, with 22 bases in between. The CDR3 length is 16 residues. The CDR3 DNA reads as TGTGCCAGTAACGCGGCCAGGGAGAAGGTCAGAAACATTCAGTACTTC. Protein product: CASNAAREKVRNIQYF.

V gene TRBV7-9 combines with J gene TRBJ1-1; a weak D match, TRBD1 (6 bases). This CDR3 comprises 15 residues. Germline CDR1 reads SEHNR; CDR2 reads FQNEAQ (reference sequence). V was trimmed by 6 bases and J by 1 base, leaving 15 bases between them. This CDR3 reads CASSSGAVPNTEAFF. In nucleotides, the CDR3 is TGTGCCAGCAGTTCGGGGGCTGTTCCGAACACTGAAGCTTTCTTT.

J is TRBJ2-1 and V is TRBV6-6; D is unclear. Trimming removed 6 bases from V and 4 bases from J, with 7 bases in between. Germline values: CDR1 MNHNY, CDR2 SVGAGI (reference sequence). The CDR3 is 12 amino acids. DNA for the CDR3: TGTGCCAGCAGCGTAGGTTACAATGAGCAGTTCTTC. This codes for CASSVGYNEQFF.

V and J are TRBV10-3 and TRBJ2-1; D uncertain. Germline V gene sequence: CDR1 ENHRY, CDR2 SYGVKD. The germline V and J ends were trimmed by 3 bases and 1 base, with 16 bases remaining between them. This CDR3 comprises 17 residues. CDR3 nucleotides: TGTGCCATCAGTGACACCCGACTTGCGGTGTCCTACAATGAGCAGTTCTTC. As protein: CAISDTRLAVSYNEQFF.

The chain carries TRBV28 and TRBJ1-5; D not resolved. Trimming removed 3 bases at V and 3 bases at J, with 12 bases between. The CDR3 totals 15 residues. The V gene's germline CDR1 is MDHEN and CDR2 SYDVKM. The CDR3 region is CASSLASGNNQPQHF. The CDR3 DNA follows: TGTGCCAGCAGTTTGGCCTCCGGCAACAATCAGCCCCAGCATTTT.

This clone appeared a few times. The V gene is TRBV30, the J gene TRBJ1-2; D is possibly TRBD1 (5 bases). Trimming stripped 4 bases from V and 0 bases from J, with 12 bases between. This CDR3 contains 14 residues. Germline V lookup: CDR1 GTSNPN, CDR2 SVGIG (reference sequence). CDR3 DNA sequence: TGTGCCTGGAATTGGGGCAGGACTAACTATGGCTACACCTTC. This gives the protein CAWNWGRTNYGYTF.

The CDR3 nucleotides read TGTGCCAGCAGCCAAGCTTCGGGGGCCAAAAACATTCAGTACTTC. Protein product: CASSQASGAKNIQYF. The genes are TRBV2 and TRBJ2-4, with D possibly matching TRBD2 (5 bases). Per germline, CDR1 SNHLY and CDR2 FYNNEI. The V gene lost 6 bases and the J gene lost 1 base, with 13 bases spanning the gap. The CDR3 has 15 residues.

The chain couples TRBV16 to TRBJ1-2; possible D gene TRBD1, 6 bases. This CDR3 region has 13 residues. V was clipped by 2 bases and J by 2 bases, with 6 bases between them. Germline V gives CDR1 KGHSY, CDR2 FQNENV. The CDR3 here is CASSQQGNYGYTF. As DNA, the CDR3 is TGTGCCAGCAGCCAACAGGGGAACTATGGCTACACCTTC.

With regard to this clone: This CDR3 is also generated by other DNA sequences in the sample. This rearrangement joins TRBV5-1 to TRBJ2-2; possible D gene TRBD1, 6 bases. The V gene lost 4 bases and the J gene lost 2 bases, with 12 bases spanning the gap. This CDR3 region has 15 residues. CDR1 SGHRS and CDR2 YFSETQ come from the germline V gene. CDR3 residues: CASSPLQGNTGELFF. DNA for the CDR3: TGCGCCAGCAGCCCCTTACAGGGTAACACCGGGGAGCTGTTTTTT.

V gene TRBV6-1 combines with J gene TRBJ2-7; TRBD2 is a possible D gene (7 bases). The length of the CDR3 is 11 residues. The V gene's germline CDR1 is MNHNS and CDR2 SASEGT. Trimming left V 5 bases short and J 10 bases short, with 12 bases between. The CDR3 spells CASSYAGAQYF. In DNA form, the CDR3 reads TGTGCCAGCAGTTACGCGGGGGCCCAGTACTTC.

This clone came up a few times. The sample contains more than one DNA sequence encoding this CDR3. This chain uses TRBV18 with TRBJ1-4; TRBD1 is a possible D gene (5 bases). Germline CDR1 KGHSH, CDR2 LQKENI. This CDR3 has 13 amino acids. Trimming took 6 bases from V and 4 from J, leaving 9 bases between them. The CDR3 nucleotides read TGTGCCAGCTCGGGGCAGAATAATGAAAAACTGTTTTTT. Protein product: CASSGQNNEKLFF.

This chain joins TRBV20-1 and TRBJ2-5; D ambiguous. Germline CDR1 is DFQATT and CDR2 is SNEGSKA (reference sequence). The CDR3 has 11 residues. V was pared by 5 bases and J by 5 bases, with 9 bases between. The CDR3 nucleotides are TGCAGTGCTGCCGCCACGGAGACCCAGTACTTC. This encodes CSAAATETQYF.

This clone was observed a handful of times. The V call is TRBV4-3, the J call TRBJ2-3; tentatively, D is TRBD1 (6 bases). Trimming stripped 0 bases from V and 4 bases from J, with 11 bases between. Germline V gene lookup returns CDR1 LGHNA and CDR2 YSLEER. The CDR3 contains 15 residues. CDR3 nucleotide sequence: TGCGCCAGCAGCCAAGAGGGAACAGGGCCAGATACGCAGTATTTT. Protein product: CASSQEGTGPDTQYF.

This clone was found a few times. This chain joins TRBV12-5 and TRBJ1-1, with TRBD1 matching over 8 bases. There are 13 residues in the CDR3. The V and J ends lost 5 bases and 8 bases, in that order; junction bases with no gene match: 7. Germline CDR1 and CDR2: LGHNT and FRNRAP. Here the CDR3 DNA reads TGTGCTAGTGGTGAGGGACAGGAGCGGGAAGCTTTCTTT. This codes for CASGEGQEREAFF.

CDR3 nucleotides: TGTGCCAGCAGTGTGGGTTATAATTCACCCCTCCACTTT. Translating it yields CASSVGYNSPLHF. The gene calls are TRBV28 and TRBJ1-6, with D uncertain. The CDR3 totals 13 residues. Germline V gene data show CDR1 as MDHEN and CDR2 as SYDVKM. V was trimmed by 5 bases and J by 4 bases, leaving 6 bases between them.

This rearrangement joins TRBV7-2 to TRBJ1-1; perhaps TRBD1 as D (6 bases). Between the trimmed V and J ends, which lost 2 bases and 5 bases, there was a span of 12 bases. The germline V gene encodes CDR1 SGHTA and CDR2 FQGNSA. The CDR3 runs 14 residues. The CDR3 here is CASSLRQGYTEAFF. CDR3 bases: TGTGCCAGCAGCTTACGGCAGGGGTATACTGAAGCTTTCTTT.

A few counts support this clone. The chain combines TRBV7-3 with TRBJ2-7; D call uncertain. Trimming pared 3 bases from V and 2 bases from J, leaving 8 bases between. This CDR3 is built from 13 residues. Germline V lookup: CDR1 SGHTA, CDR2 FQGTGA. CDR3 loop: CASSFGRTYEQYF. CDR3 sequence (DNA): TGTGCCAGCAGCTTCGGGCGTACCTACGAGCAGTACTTC.

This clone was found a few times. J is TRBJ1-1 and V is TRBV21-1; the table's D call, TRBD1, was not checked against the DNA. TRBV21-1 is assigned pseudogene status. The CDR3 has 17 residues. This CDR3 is CARDKDSPSVKYTEAFF. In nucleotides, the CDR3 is TGTGCCAGGGACAAAGACAGCCCGAGTGTGAAGTACACTGAAGCTTTCTTT.

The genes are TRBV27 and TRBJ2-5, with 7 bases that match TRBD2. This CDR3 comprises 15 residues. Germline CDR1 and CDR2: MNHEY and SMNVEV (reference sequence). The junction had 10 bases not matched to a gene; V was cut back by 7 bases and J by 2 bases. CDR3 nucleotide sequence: TGTGCCAGCACCACTAAGACCGGGAGGCAAGAGACCCAGTACTTC. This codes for CASTTKTGRQETQYF.

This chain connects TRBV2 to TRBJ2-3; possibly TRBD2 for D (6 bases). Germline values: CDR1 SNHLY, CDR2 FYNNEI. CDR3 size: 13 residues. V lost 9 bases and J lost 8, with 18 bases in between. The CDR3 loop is CASGGLLVGTQYF. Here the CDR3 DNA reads TGTGCCAGTGGGGGACTGCTGGTTGGTACGCAGTATTTT.